The rows below give T cell receptor beta chains drawn from one sample of a study of naive CD8 T cells in extremely preterm neonates. The data were produced by immunoSEQ multiplex PCR, yet TCRdb's version contains in-frame clones alone and is incomplete. The sample yields roughly 4,700 clones, around 97% seen once. The specimen sequenced was naive CD8+ T cells from cord blood. The receptors were gathered from a newborn in good health. Each CDR3 is given with its conserved first and last residue. Fields, in order: clone size, D gene, V gene, J gene, CDR3 protein, CDR3 DNA. A D gene is named only where the DNA matches it firmly. A clone size is listed for some rows: how often the clone was seen (once, few, many), or a class if it is expanded.

>.|.|TRBV5-6|TRBJ2-7
CASRPSQRSPYEQYF
TGTGCCAGCAGACCCTCCCAGCGGAGTCCCTACGAGCAGTACTTC
>.|TRBD2|TRBV2|TRBJ2-3
CASIRSGNFGQYF
TGTGCCAGCATTAGAAGCGGGAATTTTGGGCAGTATTTT
>.|.|TRBV4-3|TRBJ1-5
CASSQDRNGYSNQPQHF
TGCGCCAGCAGCCAAGATAGGAACGGGTATAGCAATCAGCCCCAGCATTTT
>.|.|TRBV27|TRBJ2-5
CASSLSPSQETQYF
TGTGCCAGCAGTTTAAGCCCCTCCCAAGAGACCCAGTACTTC
>.|TRBD1|TRBV27|TRBJ2-7
CASTGGYEQYF
TGTGCCAGCACAGGGGGCTACGAGCAGTACTTC
>.|.|TRBV9|TRBJ2-3
CASSVATSTDTQYF
TGTGCCAGCAGCGTAGCTACTAGCACAGATACGCAGTATTTT
>.|.|TRBV5-6|TRBJ2-1
CASSGSKQGDEQFF
TGTGCCAGCAGCGGGTCAAAACAGGGCGATGAGCAGTTCTTC
>.|.|TRBV9|TRBJ1-1
CASSLTGYTEAFF
TGTGCCAGCAGCCTTACAGGGTACACTGAAGCTTTCTTT
>.|.|TRBV4-3|TRBJ1-4
CASSQDGGATNEKLFF
TGCGCCAGCAGCCAAGATGGGGGGGCAACTAATGAAAAACTGTTTTTT
>.|.|TRBV2|TRBJ1-4
CASSSGAFEKLFF
TGTGCCAGCAGTTCAGGGGCGTTCGAAAAACTGTTTTTT
>.|.|TRBV21-1|TRBJ2-3
CASSKRWGEDTQYF
TGTGCCAGCAGCAAAAGGTGGGGGGAAGATACGCAGTATTTT
>.|.|TRBV9|TRBJ2-7
CASSPRTIPYEQYF
TGTGCCAGCAGCCCGCGGACTATCCCCTACGAGCAGTACTTC
>.|.|TRBV29-1|TRBJ1-1
CSVGTVNTEAFF
TGCAGCGTTGGGACAGTGAACACTGAAGCTTTCTTT
>.|TRBD1|TRBV7-9|TRBJ2-5
CASSSVRGLPIQETQYF
TGTGCCAGCAGCTCCGTCAGGGGGCTCCCGATCCAAGAGACCCAGTACTTC
>.|.|TRBV27|TRBJ1-1
CASRLIGRGWNTEAFF
TGTGCCAGCAGACTTATTGGAAGGGGCTGGAACACTGAAGCTTTCTTT
>.|.|TRBV5-7|TRBJ2-7
CASRPSQRSPYEQYF
TGTGCCAGCAGACCCTCCCAGCGGAGTCCCTACGAGCAGTACTTC
>.|.|TRBV19|TRBJ2-6
CARQGLSGANVLTF
TGTGCCAGGCAGGGGCTCTCTGGGGCCAACGTCCTGACTTTC
>.|.|TRBV4-1|TRBJ1-3
CASSQDSSGNTIYF
TGCGCCAGCAGCCAAGACAGCTCTGGAAACACCATATATTTT
>.|.|TRBV2|TRBJ2-2
CASRLSGTRNTGELFF
TGTGCCAGCAGATTAAGCGGCACCAGGAACACCGGGGAGCTGTTTTTT
>.|.|TRBV27|TRBJ2-1
CASSLSSYNEQFF
TGTGCCAGCAGTTTATCTAGCTACAATGAGCAGTTCTTC
>.|TRBD1|TRBV6-5|TRBJ1-2
CASSYSTGAYGYTF
TGTGCCAGCAGTTACTCGACAGGGGCCTATGGCTACACCTTC
>.|.|TRBV15|TRBJ1-5
CATSRDRGNQPQHF
TGTGCCACCAGCAGAGACAGGGGCAATCAGCCCCAGCATTTT
>.|.|TRBV9|TRBJ1-2
CASSAGEWYGYTF
TGTGCCAGCAGCGCAGGGGAGTGGTATGGCTACACCTTC
>.|TRBD1|TRBV4-1|TRBJ1-1
CASSPTGTGGTTEAFF
TGCGCCAGCAGCCCTACTGGTACAGGGGGCACCACTGAAGCTTTCTTT
>.|.|TRBV28|TRBJ1-1
CASSPLWNTEAFF
TGTGCCAGCAGTCCTTTATGGAACACTGAAGCTTTCTTT
>.|TRBD1|TRBV11-2|TRBJ2-3
CASSLFPLTGNTQYF
TGTGCCAGCAGCTTATTTCCCTTGACAGGGAATACGCAGTATTTT
>.|TRBD2|TRBV7-2|TRBJ2-7
CASSPSGLEYEQYF
TGTGCCAGCAGCCCCTCGGGACTAGAGTACGAGCAGTACTTC
>.|.|TRBV5-6|TRBJ1-2
CASSLGTFYGYTF
TGTGCCAGCAGCTTGGGGACTTTCTATGGCTACACCTTC
>.|TRBD2|TRBV2|TRBJ2-2
CASSSWLAVNTGELFF
TGTGCCAGCAGTTCCTGGCTAGCGGTTAACACCGGGGAGCTGTTTTTT
>.|TRBD1|TRBV19|TRBJ1-3
CASSLLPGQGNGNTIYF
TGTGCCAGTAGTCTTCTCCCGGGACAGGGAAACGGAAACACCATATATTTT
>.|TRBD2|TRBV9|TRBJ2-7
CASSVGTSGSEQYF
TGTGCCAGCAGCGTAGGGACTAGCGGGAGCGAGCAGTACTTC
>.|.|TRBV27|TRBJ1-4
CASRGGARVEKLFF
TGTGCCAGCAGAGGGGGGGCGCGAGTTGAAAAACTGTTTTTT
>.|.|TRBV9|TRBJ2-3
CASSGLTSTDTQYF
TGTGCCAGCAGCGGACTAACTAGCACAGATACGCAGTATTTT
>.|TRBD1|TRBV6-1|TRBJ2-7
CASEGTGGSYEQYF
TGTGCCAGCGAGGGAACAGGGGGCTCCTACGAGCAGTACTTC
>.|.|TRBV29-1|TRBJ1-2
CSVEDLYRVRGYYGYTF
TGCAGCGTTGAAGATCTCTACAGGGTGAGGGGATACTACGGCTACACCTTC
>.|TRBD1|TRBV7-9|TRBJ1-4
CASSSGTGPEKLFF
TGTGCCAGCAGCTCCGGGACAGGGCCTGAAAAACTGTTTTTT
>.|.|TRBV10-2|TRBJ2-2
CASSETNTGELFF
TGCGCCAGCAGTGAGACAAACACCGGGGAGCTGTTTTTT
>.|TRBD1|TRBV29-1|TRBJ2-7
CSAGTGGVYEQYF
TGCAGCGCCGGGACAGGGGGCGTTTACGAGCAGTACTTC
>.|.|TRBV25-1|TRBJ2-2
CASNGLSNTGELFF
TGTGCCAGCAACGGACTGTCGAACACCGGGGAGCTGTTTTTT
>.|.|TRBV5-1|TRBJ2-1
CASSLGLYNEQFF
TGCGCCAGCAGCTTGGGACTATACAATGAGCAGTTCTTC
>.|TRBD1|TRBV11-2|TRBJ1-2
CASSLQGANYGYTF
TGTGCCAGCAGCTTACAGGGGGCGAACTATGGCTACACCTTC
>.|.|TRBV28|TRBJ2-2
CASSVTGTYNGELFF
TGTGCCAGCAGTGTCACCGGGACATATAACGGGGAGCTGTTTTTT
>.|TRBD2|TRBV4-3|TRBJ2-1
CASSQGGLAYNEQFF
TGCGCCAGCAGCCAAGGGGGACTAGCCTACAATGAGCAGTTCTTC
>.|.|TRBV6-1|TRBJ1-5
CASSEFGGFNQPQHF
TGTGCCAGCAGTGAATTCGGGGGTTTCAATCAGCCCCAGCATTTT
>.|TRBD2|TRBV11-3|TRBJ2-5
CASSSGTSGIHQETQYF
TGTGCCAGCAGCTCTGGGACTAGCGGGATCCATCAAGAGACCCAGTACTTC
>once|TRBD2|TRBV6-5|TRBJ2-3
CASNPPSGAGDTQYF
TGTGCCAGCAACCCCCCTAGCGGGGCTGGGGATACGCAGTATTTT